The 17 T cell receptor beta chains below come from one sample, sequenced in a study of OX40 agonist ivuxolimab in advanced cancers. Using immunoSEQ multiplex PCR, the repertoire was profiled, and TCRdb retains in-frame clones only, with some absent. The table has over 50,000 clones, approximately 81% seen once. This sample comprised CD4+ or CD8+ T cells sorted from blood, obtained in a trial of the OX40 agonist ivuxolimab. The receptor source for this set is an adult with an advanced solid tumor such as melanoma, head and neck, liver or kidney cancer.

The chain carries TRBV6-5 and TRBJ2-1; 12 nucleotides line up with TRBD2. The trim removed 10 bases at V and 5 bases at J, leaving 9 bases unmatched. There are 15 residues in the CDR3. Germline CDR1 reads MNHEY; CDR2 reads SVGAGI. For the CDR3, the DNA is TGTGCCACCTCTCTAGCGGGAGGGCCCCACAATGAGCAGTTCTTC. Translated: CATSLAGGPHNEQFF.

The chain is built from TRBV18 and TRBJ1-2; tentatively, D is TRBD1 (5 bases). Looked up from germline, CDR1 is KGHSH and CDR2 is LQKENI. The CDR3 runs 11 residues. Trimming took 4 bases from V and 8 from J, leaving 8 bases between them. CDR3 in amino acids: CASSRDEGYTF. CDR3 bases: TGTGCCAGCTCACGGGACGAGGGCTACACCTTC.

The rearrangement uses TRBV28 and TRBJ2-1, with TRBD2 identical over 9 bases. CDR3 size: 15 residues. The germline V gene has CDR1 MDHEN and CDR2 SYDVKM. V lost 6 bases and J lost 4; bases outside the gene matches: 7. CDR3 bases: TGTGCCAGCAGAGGGGGACTAGCCTATTACAATGAGCAGTTCTTC. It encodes CASRGGLAYYNEQFF.

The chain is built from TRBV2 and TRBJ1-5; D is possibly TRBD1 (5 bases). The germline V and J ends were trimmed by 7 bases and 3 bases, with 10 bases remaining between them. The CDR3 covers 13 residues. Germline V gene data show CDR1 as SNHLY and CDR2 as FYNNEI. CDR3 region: CASNPGNNQPQHF. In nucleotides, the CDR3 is TGTGCCAGCAATCCAGGGAACAATCAGCCCCAGCATTTT.

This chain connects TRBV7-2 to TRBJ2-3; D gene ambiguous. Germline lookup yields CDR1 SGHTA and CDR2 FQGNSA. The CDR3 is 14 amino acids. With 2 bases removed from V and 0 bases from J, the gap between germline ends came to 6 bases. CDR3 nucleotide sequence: TGTGCCAGCAGCTTAACGCAGAGCACAGATACGCAGTATTTT. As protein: CASSLTQSTDTQYF.

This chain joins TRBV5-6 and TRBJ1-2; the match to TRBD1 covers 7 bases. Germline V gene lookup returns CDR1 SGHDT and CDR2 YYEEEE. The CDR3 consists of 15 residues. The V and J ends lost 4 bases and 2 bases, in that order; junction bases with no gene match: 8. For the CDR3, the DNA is TGTGCCAGCAGCATACCTGGGACAGTCAACTATGGCTACACCTTC. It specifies CASSIPGTVNYGYTF.

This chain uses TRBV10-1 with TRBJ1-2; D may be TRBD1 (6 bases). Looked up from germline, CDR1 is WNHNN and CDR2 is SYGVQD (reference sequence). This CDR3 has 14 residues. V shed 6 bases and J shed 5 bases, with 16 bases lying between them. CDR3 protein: CASSPSGDGYGYTF. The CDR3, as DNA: TGCGCCAGCAGCCCCTCAGGGGACGGATATGGCTACACCTTC.

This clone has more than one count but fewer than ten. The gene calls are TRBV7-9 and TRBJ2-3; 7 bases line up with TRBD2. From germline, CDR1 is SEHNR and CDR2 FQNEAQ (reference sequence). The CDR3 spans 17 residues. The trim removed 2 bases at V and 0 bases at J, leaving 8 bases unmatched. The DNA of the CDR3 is TGTGCCAGCAGCTTAAGGCGGCTAGCGGCTAGCACAGATACGCAGTATTTT. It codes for CASSLRRLAASTDTQYF.

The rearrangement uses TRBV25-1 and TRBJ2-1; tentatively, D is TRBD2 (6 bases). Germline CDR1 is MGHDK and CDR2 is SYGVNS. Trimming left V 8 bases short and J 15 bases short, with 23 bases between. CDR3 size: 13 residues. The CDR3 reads CASGGTPETARFF. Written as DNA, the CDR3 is TGTGCCAGCGGGGGGACCCCAGAAACAGCACGGTTCTTC. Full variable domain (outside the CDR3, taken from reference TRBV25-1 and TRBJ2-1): EADIYQTPRYLVIGTGKKITLECSQTMGHDKMYWYQQDPGMELHLIHYSYGVNSTEKGDLSSESTVSRIRTEHFPLTLESARPSHTSQYLCASGGTPETARFFGPGTRLTVL.

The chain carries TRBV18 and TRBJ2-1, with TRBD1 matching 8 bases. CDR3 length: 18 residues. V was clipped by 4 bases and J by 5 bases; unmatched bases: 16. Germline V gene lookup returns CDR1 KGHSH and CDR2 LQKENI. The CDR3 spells CASSQDRASPWGDNEQFF. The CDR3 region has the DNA TGTGCCAGCTCACAGGACAGGGCCTCCCCTTGGGGGGACAATGAGCAGTTCTTC.

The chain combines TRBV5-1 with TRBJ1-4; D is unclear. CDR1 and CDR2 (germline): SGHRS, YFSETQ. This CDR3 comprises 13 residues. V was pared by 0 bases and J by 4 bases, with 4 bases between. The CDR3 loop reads CASSLGSNEKLFF. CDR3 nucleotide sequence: TGCGCCAGCAGCTTGGGAAGTAATGAAAAACTGTTTTTT.

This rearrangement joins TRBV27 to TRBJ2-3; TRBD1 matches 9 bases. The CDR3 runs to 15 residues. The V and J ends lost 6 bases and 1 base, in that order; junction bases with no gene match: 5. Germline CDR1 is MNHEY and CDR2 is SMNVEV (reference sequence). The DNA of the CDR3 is TGTGCCAGCAGCCAGAGGACAGGGGGCACAGATACGCAGTATTTT. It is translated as CASSQRTGGTDTQYF.

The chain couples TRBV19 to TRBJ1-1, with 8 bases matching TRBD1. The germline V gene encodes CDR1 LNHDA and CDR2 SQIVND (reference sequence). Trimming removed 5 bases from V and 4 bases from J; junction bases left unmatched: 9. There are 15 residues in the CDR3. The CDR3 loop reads CASSPGGQAPTEAFF. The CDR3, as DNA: TGTGCCAGTAGTCCAGGGGGCCAGGCCCCCACTGAAGCTTTCTTT.

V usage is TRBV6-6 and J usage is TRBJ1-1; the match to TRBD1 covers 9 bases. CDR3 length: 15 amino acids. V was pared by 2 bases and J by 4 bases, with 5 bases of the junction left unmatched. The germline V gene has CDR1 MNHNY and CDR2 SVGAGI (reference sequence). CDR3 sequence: CASSYPGQGSTEAFF. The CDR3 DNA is TGTGCCAGCAGTTACCCGGGACAGGGTTCCACTGAAGCTTTCTTT.

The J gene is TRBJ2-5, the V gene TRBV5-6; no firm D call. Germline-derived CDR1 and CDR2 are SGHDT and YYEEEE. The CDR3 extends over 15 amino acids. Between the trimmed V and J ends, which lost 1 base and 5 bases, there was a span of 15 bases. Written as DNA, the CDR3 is TGTGCCAGCAGCTTGCTGGGCCTTGAAAGGGAGACCCAGTACTTC. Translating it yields CASSLLGLERETQYF. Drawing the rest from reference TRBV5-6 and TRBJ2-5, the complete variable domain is DAGVTQSPTHLIKTRGQQVTLRCSPKSGHDTVSWYQQALGQGPQFIFQYYEEEERQRGNFPDRFSGHQFPNYSSELNVNALLLGDSALYLCASSLLGLERETQYFGPGTRLLVL.

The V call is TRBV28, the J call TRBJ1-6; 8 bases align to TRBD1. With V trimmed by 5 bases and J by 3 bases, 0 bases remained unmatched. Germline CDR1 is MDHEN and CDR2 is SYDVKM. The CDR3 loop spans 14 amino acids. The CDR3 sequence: CASSTGGYNSPLHF. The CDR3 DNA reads TGTGCCAGCAGTACAGGGGGCTATAATTCACCCCTCCACTTT. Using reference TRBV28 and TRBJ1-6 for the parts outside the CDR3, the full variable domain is DVKVTQSSRYLVKRTGEKVFLECVQDMDHENMFWYRQDPGLGLRLIYFSYDVKMKEKGDIPEGYSVSREKKERFSLILESASTNQTSMYLCASSTGGYNSPLHFGNGTRLTVT.

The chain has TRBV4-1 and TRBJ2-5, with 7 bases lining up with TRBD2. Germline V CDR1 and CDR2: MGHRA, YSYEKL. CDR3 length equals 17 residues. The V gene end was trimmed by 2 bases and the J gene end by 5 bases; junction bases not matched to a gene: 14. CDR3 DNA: TGCGCCAGCAGCCAAACCGAACTGGCGGGAGAGATGGAGACCCAGTACTTC. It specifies CASSQTELAGEMETQYF.